This T cell receptor (beta chain) was identified during a study of blood T cell repertoires in COVID-19. Background on the study: The study drew acute and convalescent COVID-19 samples from the United States, Italy and Spain. Sources were T cells, B-cell-depleted T cells, or PBMCs; the material itself was cDNA or gDNA.

Original processing notes: Amplification of reference gene primers provided the estimated nucleated cell counts. Profiling relied on immunoSEQ multiplex PCR, and the TCRdb table lists in-frame clones only, not all of them. Clonal size and the V and J genes are those of that table, whereas D and trimming came from the DNA. Here the sample spans some 78,000 clones, approximately 90% being singletons. V was pared by 2 bases and J by 5 bases, with 7 bases between. The CDR3 runs to 13 residues. Germline CDR1 is KGHSH and CDR2 is LQKENI. Sequencing input: peripheral blood. The sequence derives from a man in his fifties with active or convalescent COVID-19. The chain employs TRBV18 and TRBJ2-1; D may be TRBD1 (6 bases). For the CDR3, the DNA is TGTGCCAGCTCACCAGGGGGCAACAATGAGCAGTTCTTC. This translates into CASSPGGNNEQFF. Based on the CDR3 plus reference TRBV18 and TRBJ2-1, the full variable domain is NAGVMQNPRHLVRRRGQEARLRCSPMKGHSHVYWYRQLPEEGLKFMVYLQKENIIDESGMPKERFSAEFPKEGPSILRIQQVVRGDSAAYFCASSPGGNNEQFFGPGTRLTVL.